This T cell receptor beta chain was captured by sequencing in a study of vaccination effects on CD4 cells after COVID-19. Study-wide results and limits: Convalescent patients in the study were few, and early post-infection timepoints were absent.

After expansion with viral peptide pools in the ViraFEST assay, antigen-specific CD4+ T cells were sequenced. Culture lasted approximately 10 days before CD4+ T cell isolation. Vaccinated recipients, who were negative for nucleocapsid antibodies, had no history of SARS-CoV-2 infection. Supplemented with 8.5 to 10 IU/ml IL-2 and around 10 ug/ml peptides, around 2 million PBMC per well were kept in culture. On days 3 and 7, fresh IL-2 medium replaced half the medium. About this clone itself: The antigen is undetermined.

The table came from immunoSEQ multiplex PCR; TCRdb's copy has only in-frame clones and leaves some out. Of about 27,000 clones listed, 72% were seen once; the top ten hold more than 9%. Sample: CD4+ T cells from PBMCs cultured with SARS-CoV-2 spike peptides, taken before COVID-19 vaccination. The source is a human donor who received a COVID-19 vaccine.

The chain's CDR3 is CASSSFRDGNTIYF. In DNA, the CDR3 is TGTGCCAGCAGCTCTTTCCGGGATGGAAACACCATATATTTT. V gene TRBV3-1 (or the pseudogene TRBV3-2) combines with J gene TRBJ1-3; D remains unclear. This CDR3 is 14 amino acids long. CDR1 and CDR2 (germline): LGHDT, YNNKEL (reference sequence). V lost 5 bases and J lost 3, with 11 bases in between.